This T cell receptor beta chain is from a study of patients and donors after allogeneic stem cell transplantation. TCRdb re-called the RT-PCR reads through MiXCR, storing one row per CDR3 protein. Among more than 850,000 distinct CDR3 sequences listed, over 15% were seen once. CDR1 SEHNR and CDR2 FQNEAQ come from the germline V gene (reference sequence). The CDR3 covers 16 residues. With 5 bases clipped from V and 6 bases from J, the junction kept 12 bases outside the gene matches. The sequenced material came from blood, either unsorted or a sorted T cell fraction (not recorded which). The receptor's source is a human donor who was either an allogeneic HSCT recipient or a stem cell or donor lymphocyte infusion donor (not recorded which). It is not recorded whose cells these are; they may come from a transplant donor. The V call is TRBV7-9, the J call TRBJ2-2; 7 bases align to TRBD1. The CDR3 sequence is CASSPSTGSGSGELFF. CDR3 bases: TGTGCCAGCAGCCCCTCGACAGGGAGCGGTTCCGGGGAGCTGTTTTTT.